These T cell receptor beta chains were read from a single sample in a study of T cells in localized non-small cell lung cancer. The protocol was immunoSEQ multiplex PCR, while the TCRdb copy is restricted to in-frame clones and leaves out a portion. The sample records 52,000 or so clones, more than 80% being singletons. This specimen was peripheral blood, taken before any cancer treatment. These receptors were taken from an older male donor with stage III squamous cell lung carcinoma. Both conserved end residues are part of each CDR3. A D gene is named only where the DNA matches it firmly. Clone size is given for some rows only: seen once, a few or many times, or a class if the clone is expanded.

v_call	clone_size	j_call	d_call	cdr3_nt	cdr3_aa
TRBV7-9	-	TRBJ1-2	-	TGTGCCAGCAGCTTTTTCCAGGGAGGCTATGGCTACACCTTC	CASSFFQGGYGYTF
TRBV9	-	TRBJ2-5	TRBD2	TGTGCCAGCAGCGAGGGGAGGCTAGCGGAGACCTACCAAGAGACCCAGTACTTC	CASSEGRLAETYQETQYF
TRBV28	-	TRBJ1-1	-	TGTGCCAGCAGCCCAACCCAGGGGACTGAAGCTTTCTTT	CASSPTQGTEAFF
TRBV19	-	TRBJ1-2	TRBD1	TGTGCCAGTAGAAGACAGGGAACTTTCCATGGCTACACCTTC	CASRRQGTFHGYTF
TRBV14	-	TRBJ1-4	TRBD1	TGTGCCAGCAGCCCAGGGACAGGCCTTAATGAAAAACTGTTTTTT	CASSPGTGLNEKLFF
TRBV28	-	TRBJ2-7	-	TGTGCCAGCAGAAACGGACTGAGCTACGAGCAGTACTTC	CASRNGLSYEQYF
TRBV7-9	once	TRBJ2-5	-	TGTGCCAGCAGCTTAGAAACCCAGACCCAGTACTTC	CASSLETQTQYF
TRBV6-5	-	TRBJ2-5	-	TGTGCCAGCAGGGAGCAGGGTCGGGGAGAGACCCAGTACTTC	CASREQGRGETQYF
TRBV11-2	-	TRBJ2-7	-	TGTGCCAGCAGCTTGGGGGGGGCCAGGGACCCTCGCGAGCAGTACTTC	CASSLGGARDPREQYF
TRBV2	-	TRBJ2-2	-	TGTGCCAGCAGTTTCCTACAGACCGGGGAGCTGTTTTTT	CASSFLQTGELFF
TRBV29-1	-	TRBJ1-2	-	TGCAGCGTTGAGGCAGGGGCAGGCTATGGCTACACCTTC	CSVEAGAGYGYTF
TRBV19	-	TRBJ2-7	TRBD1	TGTGCCAGTAGTGGGGGACAGGGCGTTTACGAGCAGTACTTC	CASSGGQGVYEQYF
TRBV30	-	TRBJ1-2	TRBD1	TGTGCCTGGAGTAACAGGGGGCGGAACTATGGCTACACCTTC	CAWSNRGRNYGYTF
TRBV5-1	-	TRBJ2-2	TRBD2	TGCGCCAGCAGCTCGACTAGCGGGAGAACCGGGGAGCTGTTTTTT	CASSSTSGRTGELFF
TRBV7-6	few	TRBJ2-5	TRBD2	TGTGCCAGCAGCTTAGGACAGCGGGGGGAGACCCAGTACTTC	CASSLGQRGETQYF
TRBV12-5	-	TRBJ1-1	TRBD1	TGTGCTAGTGGTGTAGGGACAGGCTTTTGGAACACTGAAGCTTTCTTT	CASGVGTGFWNTEAFF
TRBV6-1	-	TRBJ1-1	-	TGTGCCAGCAGGCTGGAGGAGGGTAACACTGAAGCTTTCTTT	CASRLEEGNTEAFF
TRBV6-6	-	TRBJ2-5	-	TGTGCCAGCAGGGGCGACAGGGAGACCCAGTACTTC	CASRGDRETQYF